The rows below give T cell receptor beta chains drawn from one sample of a study of cytotoxic CD8 clonotypes in ibrutinib-treated CLL. Using immunoSEQ multiplex PCR, the repertoire was profiled, and TCRdb retains in-frame clones only, with some absent. The sample lists under 200,000 clones, 70% to 85% occurring once. The sample consisted of PBMCs, taken after 12 months of ibrutinib treatment. These receptors all come from a human donor with chronic lymphocytic leukemia. Each CDR3 is given without its conserved first and last residue. The D gene is left open where the match is weak.

V: TRBV7-2; D: TRBD2; CDR3: ASSWGLAGVGETQY
V: TRBV7-8; D: -; CDR3: ASSLGSGNTIY
V: TRBV6-1; D: -; CDR3: ASRPDLPLKLF
V: TRBV5-4; D: TRBD1; CDR3: ASSSDRVGGELF
V: TRBV5-1; D: -; CDR3: ASSLPGPMNTEAF
V: TRBV28; D: TRBD1; CDR3: ASRMQGAGQPQH
V: TRBV29-1; D: -; CDR3: PCGGHTEAF
V: TRBV5-6; D: -; CDR3: ASSLRQGSGNTIY
V: TRBV18; D: -; CDR3: ASSPPGGSNTEAF
V: TRBV5-8; D: -; CDR3: ASSLDGIGRPKY
V: TRBV7-2; D: -; CDR3: ASSLGSTRGNEQF
V: TRBV2; D: TRBD2; CDR3: ASSETSGPGEQY
V: TRBV9; D: -; CDR3: ASSGRDRNSGNTIY
V: TRBV6-5; D: TRBD2; CDR3: ASTRTSGSSYEQY
V: TRBV2; D: -; CDR3: ASMKGPQDSVQH
V: TRBV18; D: -; CDR3: ASSPARGPYGYT
V: TRBV6-4; D: -; CDR3: AVEVFSSYNEQF
V: TRBV30; D: -; CDR3: AWGSGGNDGYT
V: TRBV15; D: TRBD1; CDR3: ATSRQGANSPLH
V: TRBV30; D: -; CDR3: AWSPRGGGNTIY
V: TRBV4-1; D: -; CDR3: ASSQDTRFSEAF
V: TRBV27; D: -; CDR3: ASSPRVGGSNYGYT
V: TRBV5-6; D: -; CDR3: ASSVWSHTDTQY
V: TRBV18; D: -; CDR3: ASSLGLTGEAF
V: TRBV28; D: TRBD1; CDR3: ASSSSGTGDYEQY
V: TRBV28; D: -; CDR3: ASSLPIHGNTIY
V: TRBV28; D: -; CDR3: ASSWGGEKLF
V: TRBV28; D: TRBD1; CDR3: ASSPWGQGVAYNEQF
V: TRBV7-2; D: TRBD1; CDR3: ASSVTGASEKLF
V: TRBV6-5; D: -; CDR3: ASRLGKTYGYT
V: TRBV28; D: TRBD1; CDR3: ASGDRGPYGYT
V: TRBV7-2; D: -; CDR3: ASSPDSLRSVEAF
V: TRBV4-1; D: -; CDR3: ASSQTGRVNEQF
V: TRBV6-5; D: TRBD2; CDR3: ASSSYSGTTDTQY
V: TRBV2; D: -; CDR3: ASRAEDTQY
V: TRBV6-5; D: -; CDR3: ASSPRTPPTEQY
V: TRBV19; D: TRBD2; CDR3: ASKGRGSYNEQF
V: TRBV7-9; D: TRBD1; CDR3: ASSLTGTGGYETQY
V: TRBV18; D: -; CDR3: ASSPWTEETQY
V: TRBV28; D: -; CDR3: ASTSSGGVSNQPQH
V: TRBV4-3; D: TRBD2; CDR3: ASSPRTSRAYEQY
V: TRBV15; D: -; CDR3: ATSRDSGPSYEQY
V: TRBV7-2; D: -; CDR3: ASSPPGHRSKETQY
V: TRBV7-9; D: -; CDR3: ASSREQGYGYGYT
V: TRBV2; D: -; CDR3: ASSEWGASRVHEQY
V: TRBV11-1; D: TRBD1; CDR3: ASSSGTGSANTGELF